This T cell receptor beta chain was found in a study of blood T cells in healthy people across ages. The CDR3 length is 14 residues. Per the germline V gene, CDR1 is ENHRY and CDR2 is SYGVKD. A J-beta primer mix and a sample-barcoded 5' primer were used in a second PCR of roughly 7 to 12 cycles. A single record per CDR3 protein comes from TCRdb applying MiXCR to the 5' RACE reads. In the table there are 700,000 to 900,000 distinct CDR3 sequences, about 55% of which are singletons. The receptor's source is an elderly man in good health. The sample consisted of blood. The chain combines TRBV10-3 with TRBJ2-4, with no clear D. The end of the DNA fits TRBJ2-7 better, so the J call may be wrong. The CDR3 region is CAISPAGVRYEQYF. For the CDR3, the DNA is TGTGCCATCAGTCCCGCTGGAGTAAGGTACGAGCAGTACTTC.